The clone carrying this TCR beta chain was recorded only once. Possible read error: a much larger clone is one base away. The sample originates from a study of kidney transplant recipient with SARS-CoV-2 infection. Germline CDR1 MNHEY, CDR2 SVGEGT. The CDR3 has 15 residues. TCRdb re-derived calls from the reads in MiXCR, one entry per CDR3 protein. The repertoire holds fewer than 250,000 distinct CDR3 sequences, 29% seen once, with under 9.5% in the top ten. The specimen was a blood sample, collected at baseline and between days 110 and 120 from a kidney transplant recipient. The rearrangement links TRBV6-2 or TRBV6-3 to TRBJ2-1; TRBD2 matches at 10 bases. This clonotype was sampled from a male patient younger than 45 who had COVID-19 and was a kidney transplant recipient. The graft donor may account for some of the T cells. CDR3 region: CASTPWRTSGNEQLF. CDR3 DNA: TGTGCCAGCACCCCATGGAGGACTAGCGGCAATGAGCAGCTCTTC.